This record covers a single T cell receptor beta chain. TCRdb keeps only in-frame clones here, not all; method: immunoSEQ multiplex PCR. This repertoire shows 200,000 to 300,000 clones, 91% found once; its top ten account for 2.6%. Seattle patient enrollment occurred during active infection, with longitudinal follow-up thereafter. This CDR3 has 16 residues. The germline V and J ends were trimmed by 5 bases and 8 bases, with 19 bases remaining between them. CDR1 LGHDT and CDR2 YNNKEL come from the germline V gene (reference sequence). This specimen comes from a study of blood T cell repertoires in COVID-19. Study-wide background: The United States, Italy and Spain supplied acute and convalescent COVID-19 samples.

Sequenced material: peripheral blood. The chain uses TRBV3-1 (or the pseudogene TRBV3-2) and TRBJ1-6, with a tentative D call TRBD1 (5 bases). The sequence came from a person under 35 with COVID-19, enrolled during active disease. CDR3 amino acids: CASSDRVWDLYSPLHF. CDR3 DNA: TGTGCCAGCAGCGACAGAGTTTGGGATCTGTATTCACCCCTCCACTTT.